A selection of T cell receptor beta chains follows, all from one sample in a study of patients and donors after allogeneic stem cell transplantation. TCRdb recomputed calls from the RT-PCR reads with MiXCR, one row per CDR3 protein. The profile shows fewer than 75,000 distinct CDR3 sequences, more than 10% of them singletons. Sequences were obtained from blood, either unsorted or a sorted T cell fraction (not recorded which). These receptors all come from a human donor who was either an allogeneic HSCT recipient or a stem cell or donor lymphocyte infusion donor (not recorded which). It is not recorded whose cells these are; they may come from a transplant donor. CDR3s include the opening cysteine and the closing phenylalanine or tryptophan. D genes are given only for firm matches. Where a row states a size, it is once, few, many or the class of an expanded clone; other rows omit it.

j_call cdr3_length v_call d_call clone_size cdr3_aa cdr3_nt
TRBJ2-1 16 TRBV5-1 TRBD2 few CASSFGLAGPKNEQFF TGCGCCAGCAGCTTTGGACTAGCGGGACCTAAGAATGAGCAGTTCTTC
TRBJ2-5 16 TRBV11-2 NA NA CASSFDGGTYQETQYF TGTGCCAGCAGCTTCGACGGCGGAACGTACCAAGAGACCCAGTACTTC
TRBJ1-1 15 TRBV4-2 NA many CASSHPADTRTEAFF TGTGCCAGCAGCCACCCAGCGGATACGAGGACTGAAGCTTTCTTT
TRBJ2-1 11 TRBV12-3/TRBV12-4 TRBD2 NA CASSLGLAKFF TGTGCCAGCAGTTTAGGACTAGCTAAGTTCTTC
TRBJ2-7 15 TRBV14 TRBD2 NA CASSYPTSGFYEQYF TGTGCCAGCAGCTACCCGACTAGCGGGTTCTACGAGCAGTACTTC
TRBJ1-4 15 TRBV18 TRBD1 few CASSRLGTGSEKLFF TGTGCCAGCTCACGCCTTGGGACAGGGAGTGAAAAACTGTTTTTT
TRBJ1-2 13 TRBV27 NA few CASSQGANYGYTF TGTGCCAGCAGCCAGGGAGCGAACTATGGCTACACCTTC
TRBJ1-3 19 TRBV6-5 TRBD1 few CASSYSSWDRDYSGNTIYF TGTGCCAGCAGTTACTCGTCTTGGGACAGGGACTACTCTGGAAACACCATATATTTT
TRBJ1-2 15 TRBV7-2 NA NA CASSPGTVANYGYTF TGTGCCAGCAGCCCCGGGACCGTAGCTAACTATGGCTACACCTTC
TRBJ2-5 14 TRBV9 NA many CASSVGGTGETQYF TGTGCCAGCAGCGTAGGAGGGACGGGCGAGACCCAGTACTTC
TRBJ2-4 16 TRBV6-5 TRBD1 few CASSPALTGARDIQYF TGTGCCAGCAGTCCCGCCCTGACAGGGGCGAGGGACATTCAGTACTTC
TRBJ2-1 16 TRBV19 NA once CASSIQGDWAYNEQFF TGTGCCAGTAGTATCCAAGGGGACTGGGCATACAATGAGCAGTTCTTC
TRBJ1-5 12 TRBV12-3/TRBV12-4 NA many CASSFYLQPQHF TGTGCCAGCAGTTTCTATCTTCAGCCCCAGCATTTT
TRBJ2-7 16 TRBV25-1 NA many CASSEIDSLNSYEQYF TGTGCCAGCAGTGAAATCGACAGTCTGAACTCCTACGAGCAGTACTTC
TRBJ2-2 13 TRBV2 NA few CASSPSLIGELFF TGTGCCAGCAGCCCCTCATTGATCGGGGAGCTGTTTTTT
TRBJ2-1 16 TRBV6-5 NA NA CASSKTTGTPGNEQFF TGTGCCAGCAGTAAGACGACCGGGACACCGGGCAATGAGCAGTTCTTC
TRBJ1-5 16 TRBV24-1 NA many CATSDPVGPGNQPQHF TGTGCCACCAGTGACCCGGTTGGGCCCGGCAATCAGCCCCAGCATTTT
TRBJ2-3 16 TRBV6-5 NA NA CASARGQGSFSDTQYF TGTGCCAGCGCGCGCGGTCAGGGCAGTTTCTCAGATACGCAGTATTTT
TRBJ2-1 14 TRBV9 NA few CASSAGRSDNEQFF TGTGCCAGCAGCGCGGGACGTTCCGACAATGAGCAGTTCTTC
TRBJ2-5 15 TRBV7-7 TRBD2 NA CASSFQAGGGETQYF TGTGCTAGCAGCTTCCAAGCGGGAGGTGGGGAGACCCAGTACTTC
TRBJ1-1 10 TRBV12-3/TRBV12-4 NA many CASSLAEAFF TGTGCCAGCAGCCTCGCTGAAGCTTTCTTT
TRBJ1-3 18 TRBV12-3/TRBV12-4 TRBD1 many CASSMYLSGTGVGNTIYF TGTGCCAGCAGTATGTACCTTAGCGGGACAGGGGTCGGAAACACCATATATTTT
TRBJ2-1 14 TRBV12-3/TRBV12-4 TRBD2 many CASRRTSAYNEQFF TGTGCCAGCAGACGGACTAGCGCGTACAATGAGCAGTTCTTC
TRBJ1-3 13 TRBV29-1 NA many CSVEGRSGNTIYF TGCAGCGTTGAAGGGCGGTCCGGAAACACCATATATTTT
TRBJ2-1 12 TRBV7-9 NA once CASSLGLPEQFF TGTGCCAGCAGCTTAGGACTACCCGAGCAGTTCTTC
TRBJ1-5 15 TRBV5-6 TRBD1 few CASTTRDRGNQPQHF TGTGCCAGCACCACCCGGGACAGGGGCAATCAGCCCCAGCATTTT
TRBJ1-3 14 TRBV7-7 TRBD1 NA CASSSGTGRNTIYF TGTGCTAGCAGCTCCGGGACAGGTAGAAACACCATATATTTT
TRBJ2-4 16 TRBV7-9 NA NA CASSARLQPDKNIQYF TGTGCCAGCAGCGCAAGACTCCAGCCAGACAAAAACATTCAGTACTTC
TRBJ2-1 15 TRBV7-2 NA many CASSKVDRTNNEQFF TGTGCCAGCAGCAAGGTGGACAGGACTAACAATGAGCAGTTCTTC
TRBJ2-1 14 TRBV5-1 TRBD1 few CASSFGTGYNEQFF TGCGCCAGCAGCTTCGGGACAGGTTACAATGAGCAGTTCTTC
TRBJ1-5 17 TRBV18 TRBD1 NA CASSTRGQGDRNQPQHF TGTGCCAGCTCAACGAGGGGGCAGGGGGATCGTAATCAGCCCCAGCATTTT
TRBJ1-4 19 TRBV4-1 TRBD1 few CASSLTPGQVSATNEKLFF TGCGCCAGCAGCCTCACACCGGGACAGGTCTCTGCAACTAATGAAAAACTGTTTTTT
TRBJ2-1 16 TRBV3-1 NA NA CASSLRGAGINNEQFF TGTGCCAGCAGCCTCCGAGGGGCAGGGATCAACAATGAGCAGTTCTTC
TRBJ2-5 12 TRBV29-1 NA few CSVEDREETQYF TGCAGCGTTGAAGATCGGGAAGAGACCCAGTACTTC
TRBJ2-3 15 TRBV6-5 TRBD2 many CASSASGSGTDTQYF TGTGCCAGCAGTGCCAGCGGGAGCGGCACAGATACGCAGTATTTT
TRBJ1-5 16 TRBV20-1 NA few CSAIETGFSSNQPQHF TGCAGTGCCATCGAGACAGGTTTCTCTAGCAATCAGCCCCAGCATTTT
TRBJ2-2 13 TRBV27 NA NA CASSFGGPGELFF TGTGCCAGCAGTTTTGGGGGCCCCGGGGAGCTGTTTTTT
TRBJ2-1 13 TRBV5-1 NA NA CASSSSEWGEQFF TGCGCCAGCAGCTCCTCGGAGTGGGGTGAGCAGTTCTTC
TRBJ1-6 16 TRBV12-3/TRBV12-4 TRBD1 NA CASRPTGGRGNSPLHF TGTGCCAGCAGGCCGACAGGGGGGAGAGGTAATTCACCCCTCCACTTT
TRBJ2-1 17 TRBV11-2 TRBD2 NA CASSSRLAGGPGNEQFF TGTGCCAGCAGCTCCCGACTAGCGGGAGGGCCGGGCAATGAGCAGTTCTTC
TRBJ2-7 14 TRBV20-1 TRBD2 few CSAMELANWYEQYF TGCAGTGCTATGGAACTAGCGAACTGGTACGAGCAGTACTTC
TRBJ2-1 17 TRBV7-3 TRBD2 few CASRRAGGPPSYNEQFF TGTGCCAGCAGAAGAGCGGGAGGGCCACCCTCCTACAATGAGCAGTTCTTC
TRBJ2-7 13 TRBV7-3 NA few CASSPGLLYEQYF TGTGCCAGCAGCCCGGGACTTCTCTACGAGCAGTACTTC
TRBJ1-1 17 TRBV7-9 TRBD1 few CASSIPGQGRMNTEAFF TGTGCCAGCAGCATTCCGGGACAGGGGAGGATGAACACTGAAGCTTTCTTT
TRBJ1-6 15 TRBV6-5 TRBD1 few CASSYRGLFNSPLHF TGTGCCAGCAGTTACAGGGGGCTCTTTAATTCACCCCTCCACTTT